This record concerns one T cell receptor (beta chain) sequence. These data originate in a study of blood T cell repertoires in COVID-19. This CDR3 comprises 12 residues. V was shortened by 8 bases and J by 3 bases, with 11 bases between the two germline ends. Germline V lookup: CDR1 MNHEY, CDR2 SVGAGI. Sequenced by immunoSEQ multiplex PCR; TCRdb stores in-frame clones only, minus some. The data show 100,000 or so clones, about four fifths seen once. This sequence was found in a human donor in a cohort sampled during active COVID-19. Sequencing used peripheral blood. The chain joins TRBV6-5 to TRBJ2-7, with D perhaps matching TRBD2 (5 bases). CDR3 residues: CASGLGSYEQYF. CDR3 DNA: TGTGCCAGCGGGTTAGGGAGCTACGAGCAGTACTTC.